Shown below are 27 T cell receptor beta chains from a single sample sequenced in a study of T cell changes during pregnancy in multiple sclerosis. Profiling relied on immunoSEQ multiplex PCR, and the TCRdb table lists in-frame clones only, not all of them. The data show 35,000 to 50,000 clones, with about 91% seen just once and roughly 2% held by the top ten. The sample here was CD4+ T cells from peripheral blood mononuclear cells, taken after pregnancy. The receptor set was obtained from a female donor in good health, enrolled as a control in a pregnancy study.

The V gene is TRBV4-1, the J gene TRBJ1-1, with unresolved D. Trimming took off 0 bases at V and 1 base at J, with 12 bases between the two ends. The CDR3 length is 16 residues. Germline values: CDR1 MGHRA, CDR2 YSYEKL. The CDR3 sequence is CASSQEGSAANTEAFF. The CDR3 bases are TGCGCCAGCAGCCAAGAAGGATCCGCGGCGAACACTGAAGCTTTCTTT.

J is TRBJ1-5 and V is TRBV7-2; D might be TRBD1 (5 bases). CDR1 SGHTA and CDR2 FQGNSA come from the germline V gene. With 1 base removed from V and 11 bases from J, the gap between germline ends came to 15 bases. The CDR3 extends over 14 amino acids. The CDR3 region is CASSLEIDRRAQHF. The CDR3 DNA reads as TGTGCCAGCAGCTTAGAAATCGACAGACGGGCCCAGCATTTT.

In DNA form, the CDR3 reads TGTGCCAGCAGCCGGGGGACAGGGTCGGACTATGGCTACACCTTC. This gives the protein CASSRGTGSDYGYTF. The rearrangement uses TRBV14 and TRBJ1-2, with TRBD1 matching 9 bases. The V gene's germline CDR1 is SGHDN and CDR2 FVKESK. This CDR3 has 15 amino acids. V lost 4 bases to trimming and J lost 3 bases; unmatched junction nucleotides: 6.

The DNA of the CDR3 is TGTGCCAGCAGTTCGACTAGCTACTTCACAGATACGCAGTATTTT. Protein: CASSSTSYFTDTQYF. The rearrangement links TRBV27 to TRBJ2-3; 7 bases match TRBD2. V was pared by 4 bases and J by 2 bases, with 6 bases of the junction left unmatched. The germline V gene encodes CDR1 MNHEY and CDR2 SMNVEV (reference sequence). The CDR3 runs 15 residues.

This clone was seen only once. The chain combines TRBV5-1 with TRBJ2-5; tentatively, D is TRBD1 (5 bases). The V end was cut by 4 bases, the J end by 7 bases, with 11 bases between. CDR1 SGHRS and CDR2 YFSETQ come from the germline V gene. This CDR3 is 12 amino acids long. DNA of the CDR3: TGCGCCAGCAGCCGTAGGGGTTGGACCCAGTACTTC. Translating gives CASSRRGWTQYF.

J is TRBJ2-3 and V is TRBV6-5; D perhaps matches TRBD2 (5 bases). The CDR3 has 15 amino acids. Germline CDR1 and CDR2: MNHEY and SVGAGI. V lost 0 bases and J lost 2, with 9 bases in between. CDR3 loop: CASSYSTIPTDTQYF. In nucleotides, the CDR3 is TGTGCCAGCAGTTACTCGACTATTCCCACAGATACGCAGTATTTT.

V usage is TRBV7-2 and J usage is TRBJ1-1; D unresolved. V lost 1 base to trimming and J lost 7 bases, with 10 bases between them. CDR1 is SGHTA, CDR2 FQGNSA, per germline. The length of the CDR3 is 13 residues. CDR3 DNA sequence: TGTGCCAGCAGCTTAGGGCAGGAGGATGAAGCTTTCTTT. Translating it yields CASSLGQEDEAFF.

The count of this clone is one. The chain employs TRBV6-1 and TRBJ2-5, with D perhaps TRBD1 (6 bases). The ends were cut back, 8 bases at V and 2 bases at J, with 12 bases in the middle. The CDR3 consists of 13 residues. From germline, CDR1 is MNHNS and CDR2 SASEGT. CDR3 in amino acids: CASRRQVQETQYF. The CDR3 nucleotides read TGTGCCAGCCGGCGACAGGTTCAAGAGACCCAGTACTTC.

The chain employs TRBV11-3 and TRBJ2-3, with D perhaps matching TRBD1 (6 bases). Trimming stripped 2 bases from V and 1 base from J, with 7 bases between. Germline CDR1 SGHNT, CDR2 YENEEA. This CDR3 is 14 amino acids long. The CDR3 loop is CASSLWTGTDTQYF. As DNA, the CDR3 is TGTGCCAGCAGCTTATGGACAGGCACAGATACGCAGTATTTT.

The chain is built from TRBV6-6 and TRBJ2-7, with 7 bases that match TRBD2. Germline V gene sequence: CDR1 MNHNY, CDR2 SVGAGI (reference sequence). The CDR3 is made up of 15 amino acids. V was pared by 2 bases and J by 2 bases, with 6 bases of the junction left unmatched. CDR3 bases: TGTGCCAGCAGTTACGTCCAGCGGGGTACCTACGAGCAGTACTTC. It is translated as CASSYVQRGTYEQYF.

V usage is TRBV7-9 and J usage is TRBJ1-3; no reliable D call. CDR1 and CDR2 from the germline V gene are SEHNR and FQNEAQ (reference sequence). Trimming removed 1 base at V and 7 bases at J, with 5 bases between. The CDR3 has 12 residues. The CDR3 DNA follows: TGTGCCAGCAGCTTAGTTGAGAACACCATATATTTT. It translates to CASSLVENTIYF.

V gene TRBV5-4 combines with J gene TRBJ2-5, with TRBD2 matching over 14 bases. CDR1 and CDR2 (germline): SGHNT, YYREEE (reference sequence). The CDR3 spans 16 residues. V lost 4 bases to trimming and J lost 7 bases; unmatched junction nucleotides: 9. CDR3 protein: CASSTGTSGSRATQYF. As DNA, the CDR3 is TGTGCCAGCAGCACCGGGACTAGCGGGAGTAGAGCGACCCAGTACTTC.

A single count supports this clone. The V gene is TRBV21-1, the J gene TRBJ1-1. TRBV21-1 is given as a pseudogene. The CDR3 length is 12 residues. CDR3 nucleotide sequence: TGTGCCCCTCGGGGGGGGAGTACTGAAGCTTTCTTT. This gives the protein CAPRGGSTEAFF.

The CDR3 DNA follows: TGTGCCAGCAAAACCGGGACACGATCCTATGGCTACACCTTC. Protein: CASKTGTRSYGYTF. The J gene is TRBJ1-2, the V gene TRBV19; a possible D gene is TRBD1 (6 bases). The CDR3 sequence is 14 residues long. CDR1 is LNHDA, CDR2 SQIVND, per germline (reference sequence). The V and J ends lost 9 bases and 4 bases respectively, with 18 bases between them.

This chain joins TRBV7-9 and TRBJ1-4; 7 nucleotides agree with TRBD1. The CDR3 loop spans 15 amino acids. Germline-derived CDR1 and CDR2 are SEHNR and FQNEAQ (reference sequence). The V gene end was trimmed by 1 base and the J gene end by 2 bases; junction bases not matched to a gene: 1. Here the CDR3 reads CASSLETGTNEKLFF. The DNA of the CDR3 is TGTGCCAGCAGCTTAGAGACAGGGACTAATGAAAAACTGTTTTTT.

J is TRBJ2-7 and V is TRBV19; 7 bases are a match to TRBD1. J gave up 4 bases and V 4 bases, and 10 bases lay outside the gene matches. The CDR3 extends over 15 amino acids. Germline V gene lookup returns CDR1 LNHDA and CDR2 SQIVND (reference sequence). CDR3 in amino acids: CASSNEGRGLYEQYF. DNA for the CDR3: TGTGCCAGTAGTAACGAGGGAAGGGGGCTTTACGAGCAGTACTTC. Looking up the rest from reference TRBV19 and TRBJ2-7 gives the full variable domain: DGGITQSPKYLFRKEGQNVTLSCEQNLNHDAMYWYRQDPGQGLRLIYYSQIVNDFQKGDIAEGYSVSREKKESFPLTVTSAQKNPTAFYLCASSNEGRGLYEQYFGPGTRLTVT.

The CDR3 DNA reads TGTGCCAGCAGCTTGGCGACAGGGGGTGGTCAGCCCCAGCATTTT. Translation: CASSLATGGGQPQHF. This rearrangement joins TRBV7-8 to TRBJ1-5; TRBD1 matches at 9 bases. J gave up 6 bases and V 3 bases, and 6 bases lay outside the gene matches. The CDR3 sequence is 15 residues long. Germline CDR1 is SGHVS and CDR2 is FQNEAQ.

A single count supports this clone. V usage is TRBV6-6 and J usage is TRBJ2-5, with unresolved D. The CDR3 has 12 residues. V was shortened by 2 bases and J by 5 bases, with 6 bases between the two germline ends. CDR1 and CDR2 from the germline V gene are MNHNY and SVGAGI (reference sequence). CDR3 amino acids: CASSYLQETQYF. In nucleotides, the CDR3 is TGTGCCAGCAGTTACCTCCAGGAGACCCAGTACTTC.

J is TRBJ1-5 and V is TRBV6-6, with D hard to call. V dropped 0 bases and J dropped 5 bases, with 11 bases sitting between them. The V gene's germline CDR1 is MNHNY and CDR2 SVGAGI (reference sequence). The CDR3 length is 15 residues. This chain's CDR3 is CASSYSMGAHQPQHF. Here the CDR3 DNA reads TGTGCCAGCAGTTACTCGATGGGAGCGCATCAGCCCCAGCATTTT.

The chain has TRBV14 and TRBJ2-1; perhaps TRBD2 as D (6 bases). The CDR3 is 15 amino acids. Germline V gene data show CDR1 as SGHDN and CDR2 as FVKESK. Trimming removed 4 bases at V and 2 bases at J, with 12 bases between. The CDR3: CASSLLAGAYNEQFF. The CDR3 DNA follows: TGTGCCAGCAGCCTACTAGCTGGGGCCTACAATGAGCAGTTCTTC. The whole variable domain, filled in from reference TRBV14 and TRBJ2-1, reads EAGVTQFPSHSVIEKGQTVTLRCDPISGHDNLYWYRRVMGKEIKFLLHFVKESKQDESGMPNNRFLAERTGGTYSTLKVQPAELEDSGVYFCASSLLAGAYNEQFFGPGTRLTVL.

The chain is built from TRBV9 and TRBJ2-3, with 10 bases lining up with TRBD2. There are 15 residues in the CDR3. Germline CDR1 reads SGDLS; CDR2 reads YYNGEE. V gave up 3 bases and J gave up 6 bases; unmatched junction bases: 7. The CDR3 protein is CASSATGLATDTQYF. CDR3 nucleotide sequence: TGTGCCAGCAGCGCCACGGGACTAGCGACTGATACGCAGTATTTT.

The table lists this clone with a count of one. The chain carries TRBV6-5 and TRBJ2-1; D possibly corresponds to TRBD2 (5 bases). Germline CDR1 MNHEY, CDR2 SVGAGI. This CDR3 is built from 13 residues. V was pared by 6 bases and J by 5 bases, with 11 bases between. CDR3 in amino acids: CASSDYVNNEQFF. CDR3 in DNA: TGTGCCAGCAGCGACTATGTCAACAATGAGCAGTTCTTC.

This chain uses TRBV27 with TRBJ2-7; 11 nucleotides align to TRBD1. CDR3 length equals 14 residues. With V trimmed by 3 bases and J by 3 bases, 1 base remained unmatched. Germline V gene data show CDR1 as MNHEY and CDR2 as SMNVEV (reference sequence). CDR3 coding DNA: TGTGCCAGCAGTTTGGGACAGGGGGTCTACGAGCAGTACTTC. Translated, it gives CASSLGQGVYEQYF.

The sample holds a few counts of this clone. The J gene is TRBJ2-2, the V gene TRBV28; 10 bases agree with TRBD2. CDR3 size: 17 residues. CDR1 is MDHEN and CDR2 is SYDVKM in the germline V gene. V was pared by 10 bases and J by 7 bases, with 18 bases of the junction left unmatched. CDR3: CATVPVPGLALGGELFF. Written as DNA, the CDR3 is TGTGCCACCGTCCCCGTACCGGGACTAGCGTTAGGCGGGGAGCTGTTTTTT.

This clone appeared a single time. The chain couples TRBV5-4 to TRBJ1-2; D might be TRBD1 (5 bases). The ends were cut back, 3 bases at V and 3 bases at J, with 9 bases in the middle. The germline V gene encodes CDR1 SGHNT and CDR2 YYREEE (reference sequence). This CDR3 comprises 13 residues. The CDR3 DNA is TGTGCCAGCAGCTCCCCAGGGTACTATGGCTACACCTTC. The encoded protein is CASSSPGYYGYTF.

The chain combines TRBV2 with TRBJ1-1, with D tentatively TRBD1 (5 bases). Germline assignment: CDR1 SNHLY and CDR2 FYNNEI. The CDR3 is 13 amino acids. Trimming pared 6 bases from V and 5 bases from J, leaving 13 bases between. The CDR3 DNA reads TGTGCCAGCAGCCCTTCAGGGAGGACTGAAGCTTTCTTT. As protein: CASSPSGRTEAFF.

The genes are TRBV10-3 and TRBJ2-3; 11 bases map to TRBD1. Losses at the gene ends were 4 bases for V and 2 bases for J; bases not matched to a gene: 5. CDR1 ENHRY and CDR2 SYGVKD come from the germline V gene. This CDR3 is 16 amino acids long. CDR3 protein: CAISGGTGGLTDTQYF. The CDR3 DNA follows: TGTGCCATCAGTGGGGGGACAGGGGGACTCACAGATACGCAGTATTTT.